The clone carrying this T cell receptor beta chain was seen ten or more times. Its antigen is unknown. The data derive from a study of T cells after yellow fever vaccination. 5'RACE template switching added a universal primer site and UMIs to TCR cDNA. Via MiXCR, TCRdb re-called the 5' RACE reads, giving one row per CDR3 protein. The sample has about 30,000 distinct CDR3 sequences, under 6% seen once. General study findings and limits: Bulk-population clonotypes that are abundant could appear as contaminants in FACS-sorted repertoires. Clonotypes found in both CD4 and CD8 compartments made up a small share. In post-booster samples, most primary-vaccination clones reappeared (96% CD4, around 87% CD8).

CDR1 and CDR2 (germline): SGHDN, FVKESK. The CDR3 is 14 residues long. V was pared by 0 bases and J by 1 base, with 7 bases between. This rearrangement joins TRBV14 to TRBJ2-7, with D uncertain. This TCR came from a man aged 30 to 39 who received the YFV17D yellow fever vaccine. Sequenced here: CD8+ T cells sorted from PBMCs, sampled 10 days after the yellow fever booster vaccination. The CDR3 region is CASSQDTSSYEQYF. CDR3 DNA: TGTGCCAGCAGCCAAGACACGAGTTCCTACGAGCAGTACTTC.